These 22 T cell receptor beta chains share one sample of origin, sequenced in a study of blood T cell repertoires in COVID-19. Using immunoSEQ multiplex PCR, the repertoire was profiled, and TCRdb retains in-frame clones only, with some absent. The sample consists of some 200,000 clones, more than 75% of them appearing once. Input material: peripheral blood. These receptors all stem from a man in his forties with active or convalescent COVID-19.

This clone was seen a single time. The V and J genes are TRBV6-2 or TRBV6-3 and TRBJ2-7; 10 bases are a match to TRBD1. Trimming at V came to 4 bases and at J to 5 bases, leaving 8 bases not matched to a gene. Germline-derived CDR1 and CDR2 are MNHEY and SVGEGT. The CDR3 runs to 15 residues. CDR3 bases: TGTGCCAGCAGTTGGGGGGGACAGGGGATGGACGAGCAGTACTTC. Translating it yields CASSWGGQGMDEQYF.

V gene TRBV6-5 combines with J gene TRBJ1-2, with 10 bases matching TRBD1. CDR3 length: 14 amino acids. Trimming cost V 0 bases and J 13 bases; bases outside gene matches: 8. Germline V gene sequence: CDR1 MNHEY, CDR2 SVGAGI. The CDR3 here is CASSYSPGQGRPTF. The CDR3 coding sequence is TGTGCCAGCAGTTACTCTCCGGGACAGGGGAGACCCACCTTC.

With respect to this clone: This CDR3 is also generated by other DNA sequences in the sample. V gene TRBV19 combines with J gene TRBJ1-1; the D gene is possibly TRBD1 (5 bases). The CDR3 is 13 residues long. Trimming removed 1 base at V and 3 bases at J, with 6 bases between. CDR1 LNHDA and CDR2 SQIVND come from the germline V gene (reference sequence). In DNA form, the CDR3 reads TGTGCCAGTAGTATAGGGGGGGACACTGAAGCTTTCTTT. This encodes CASSIGGDTEAFF.

V and J are TRBV7-3 and TRBJ2-2; perhaps TRBD1 as D (8 bases). Trimming pared 2 bases from V and 5 bases from J, leaving 18 bases between. CDR3 length equals 17 residues. From germline, CDR1 is SGHTA and CDR2 FQGTGA. CDR3 sequence reads: CASSLPHGQGGTGELFF. Here the CDR3 DNA reads TGTGCCAGCAGCTTACCCCACGGACAGGGAGGGACCGGGGAGCTGTTTTTT. The complete variable domain, with remaining parts taken from reference TRBV7-3 and TRBJ2-2, reads GAGVSQTPSNKVTEKGKYVELRCDPISGHTALYWYRQSLGQGPEFLIYFQGTGAADDSGLPNDRFFAVRPEGSVSTLKIQRTERGDSAVYLCASSLPHGQGGTGELFFGEGSRLTVL.

The rearrangement links TRBV7-2 to TRBJ2-1, with a weak D call TRBD1 (5 bases). There are 14 residues in the CDR3. With 4 bases removed from V and 6 bases from J, the gap between germline ends came to 13 bases. CDR1 and CDR2 (germline): SGHTA, FQGNSA. The CDR3 coding sequence is TGTGCCAGCAGCTCCTTGACAGTAATCAATGAGCAGTTCTTC. Protein sequence: CASSSLTVINEQFF.

The CDR3 sequence is CSASNVPAGTYEQYF. The CDR3 bases are TGCAGTGCTAGTAATGTCCCGGCGGGAACCTACGAGCAGTACTTC. The chain employs TRBV20-1 and TRBJ2-7, with TRBD2 as a possible D gene (6 bases). The germline V gene encodes CDR1 DFQATT and CDR2 SNEGSKA (reference sequence). The V and J ends lost 3 bases and 2 bases respectively, with 17 bases between them. This CDR3 is built from 15 residues.

V is TRBV6-1 and J is TRBJ1-1; perhaps TRBD1 as D (6 bases). This CDR3 comprises 15 residues. Looked up from germline, CDR1 is MNHNS and CDR2 is SASEGT. Trimming removed 0 bases from V and 7 bases from J, with 15 bases in between. CDR3 loop: CASSEAGQRTYEAFF. CDR3 sequence (DNA): TGTGCCAGCAGTGAAGCCGGACAGAGAACTTATGAAGCTTTCTTT.

The chain employs TRBV28 and TRBJ2-1; TRBD2 aligns across 10 bases. This CDR3 is 15 amino acids long. Germline V lookup: CDR1 MDHEN, CDR2 SYDVKM. V was pared by 4 bases and J by 9 bases, with 9 bases of the junction left unmatched. CDR3 coding DNA: TGTGCCAGCAGTTCGCCGACTAGCGGGTTCGCTGAGCAGTTCTTC. The encoded protein is CASSSPTSGFAEQFF. Full variable domain (missing parts from reference TRBV28 and TRBJ2-1): DVKVTQSSRYLVKRTGEKVFLECVQDMDHENMFWYRQDPGLGLRLIYFSYDVKMKEKGDIPEGYSVSREKKERFSLILESASTNQTSMYLCASSSPTSGFAEQFFGPGTRLTVL.

In DNA, the CDR3 is TGCGCCAGCAGCTTGGCCCCGGCAGGGGAAAATAGTCCCTACGAGCAGTACTTC. Its translation: CASSLAPAGENSPYEQYF. V gene TRBV5-1 combines with J gene TRBJ2-7; a possible D gene is TRBD1 (6 bases). This CDR3 comprises 18 residues. Trimming removed 0 bases from V and 2 bases from J, with 21 bases in between. Germline assignment: CDR1 SGHRS and CDR2 YFSETQ.

This sequence joins TRBV4-3 and TRBJ1-5, with 8 bases lining up with TRBD1. V dropped 0 bases and J dropped 3; count of bases not matched to a gene: 16. The length of the CDR3 is 20 residues. CDR1 is LGHNA, CDR2 YSLEER, per germline. Here the CDR3 reads CASSQDITRGQGWDNQPQHF. CDR3 DNA: TGCGCCAGCAGCCAAGATATCACCCGCGGACAGGGATGGGACAATCAGCCCCAGCATTTT.

J is TRBJ2-7 and V is TRBV19; no definite D call. The CDR3 spans 13 residues. V lost 3 bases and J lost 1, with 7 bases in between. Germline-derived CDR1 and CDR2 are LNHDA and SQIVND (reference sequence). The CDR3 nucleotides are TGTGCCAGTAGTATCCAAGCGTCCTACGAGCAGTACTTC. Translating gives CASSIQASYEQYF.

The CDR3 sequence is CASGLPRNRGRDTQYF. The CDR3 DNA follows: TGTGCTAGTGGGCTACCACGAAACAGGGGCAGAGATACGCAGTATTTT. The chain links TRBV12-5 to TRBJ2-3; 7 nucleotides align to TRBD1. After removal of 6 bases from V and 5 bases from J, the junction contained 14 bases not matched to a gene. The length of the CDR3 is 16 residues. Germline V CDR1 and CDR2: LGHNT, FRNRAP.

The chain employs TRBV5-5 and TRBJ2-5, with 10 positions matching TRBD2. The ends lost 2 bases at V and 1 base at J; junction bases unmatched: 5. The germline CDR1 and CDR2 sequences are SGHKS and YYEKEE (reference sequence). This CDR3 contains 16 residues. The CDR3 region has the DNA TGTGCCAGCAGCTTTAATCTAGCGGGAGCCCAAGAGACCCAGTACTTC. It codes for CASSFNLAGAQETQYF.

V gene TRBV7-9 combines with J gene TRBJ1-4, with D tentatively TRBD1 (6 bases). Germline V gene data show CDR1 as SEHNR and CDR2 as FQNEAQ (reference sequence). Trimming removed 5 bases from V and 8 bases from J, with 12 bases in between. The CDR3 runs 13 residues. As DNA, the CDR3 is TGTGCCAGCAGCGTACAGGGAATCGAAAAACTGTTTTTT. Amino acid sequence: CASSVQGIEKLFF. The variable domain in full, completed from reference TRBV7-9 and TRBJ1-4, reads DTGVSQNPRHKITKRGQNVTFRCDPISEHNRLYWYRQTLGQGPEFLTYFQNEAQLEKSRLLSDRFSAERPKGSFSTLEIQRTEQGDSAMYLCASSVQGIEKLFFGSGTQLSVL.

This clone was counted once. The V gene is TRBV4-1, the J gene TRBJ2-1; D ambiguous. The CDR3 is 17 residues long. The V and J ends lost 1 base and 0 bases respectively, with 13 bases between them. Looked up from germline, CDR1 is MGHRA and CDR2 is YSYEKL. CDR3 region: CASSQAYMESSYNEQFF. In nucleotides, the CDR3 is TGCGCCAGCAGCCAAGCGTACATGGAGAGCTCCTACAATGAGCAGTTCTTC.

This clone was seen only a few times. The J gene is TRBJ1-6, the V gene TRBV25-1, with D maybe TRBD1 (5 bases). Trimming took off 7 bases at V and 6 bases at J, with 16 bases between the two ends. Germline CDR1 MGHDK, CDR2 SYGVNS. This CDR3 spans 15 amino acids. The CDR3 is CASTPGNSGNSPLHF. The CDR3 DNA is TGTGCCAGCACTCCAGGGAATTCGGGTAATTCACCCCTCCACTTT.

This chain links TRBV5-4 with TRBJ1-2; a weak D match, TRBD1 (5 bases). V gave up 2 bases and J gave up 2 bases, with 13 bases separating them. Looked up from germline, CDR1 is SGHNT and CDR2 is YYREEE (reference sequence). This CDR3 has 15 amino acids. CDR3 DNA sequence: TGTGCCAGCAGCTTCCTGGTGGAGGGGAACTATGGCTACACCTTC. Protein sequence: CASSFLVEGNYGYTF. Combining the CDR3 with reference TRBV5-4 and TRBJ1-2 gives the whole variable domain ETGVTQSPTHLIKTRGQQVTLRCSSQSGHNTVSWYQQALGQGPQFIFQYYREEENGRGNFPPRFSGLQFPNYSSELNVNALELDDSALYLCASSFLVEGNYGYTFGSGTRLTVV.

This chain joins TRBV15 and TRBJ2-5, with 10 bases aligning to TRBD1. The germline CDR1 and CDR2 sequences are LNHNV and YYDKDF (reference sequence). The V and J ends lost 5 bases and 5 bases, in that order; junction bases with no gene match: 8. The CDR3 totals 15 residues. The CDR3 spells CATSGDRGWGETQYF. Here the CDR3 DNA reads TGTGCCACCAGCGGGGACAGGGGATGGGGGGAGACCCAGTACTTC.

J is TRBJ1-2 and V is TRBV19; the match to TRBD1 covers 10 bases. The CDR3 is made up of 17 amino acids. Germline V lookup: CDR1 LNHDA, CDR2 SQIVND (reference sequence). Unmatched junction bases numbered 8, after V lost 3 bases and J lost 1 base. CDR3 nucleotide sequence: TGTGCCAGTAGTATTCCGGACAGGGGGGAAGTTAACTATGGCTACACCTTC. This gives the protein CASSIPDRGEVNYGYTF.

The rearrangement links TRBV7-2 to TRBJ2-7; 8 nucleotides agree with TRBD2. The CDR3 runs to 16 residues. Germline trimming cut 5 bases from V and 0 bases from J; bases unmatched to any gene: 9. The V gene's germline CDR1 is SGHTA and CDR2 FQGNSA. CDR3 sequence reads: CASSAGERESSYEQYF. The CDR3 DNA is TGTGCCAGCAGCGCGGGGGAGCGGGAGAGCTCCTACGAGCAGTACTTC. Full variable domain (rest looked up from reference TRBV7-2 and TRBJ2-7): GAGVSQSPSNKVTEKGKDVELRCDPISGHTALYWYRQSLGQGLEFLIYFQGNSAPDKSGLPSDRFSAERTGGSVSTLTIQRTQQEDSAVYLCASSAGERESSYEQYFGPGTRLTVT.

The chain recombines TRBV5-1 with TRBJ1-4; tentative D call: TRBD1 (6 bases). Germline lookup yields CDR1 SGHRS and CDR2 YFSETQ. This CDR3 has 17 residues. Trimming stripped 3 bases from V and 7 bases from J, with 22 bases between. For the CDR3, the DNA is TGCGCCAGCAGCTCCCAACCGACTTTAGGACAGCCTGAAAAACTGTTTTTT. Its protein product is CASSSQPTLGQPEKLFF.

This clone was detected once. V gene TRBV13 combines with J gene TRBJ2-7; 7 bases match TRBD1. The germline V gene has CDR1 PRHDT and CDR2 FYEKMQ (reference sequence). J lost 2 bases, V lost 5 bases, and 6 bases had no gene match. This CDR3 spans 14 amino acids. CDR3 protein: CASSGYRGPYEQYF. The CDR3 bases are TGTGCCAGCAGCGGGTACAGGGGACCCTACGAGCAGTACTTC. Drawing the rest from reference TRBV13 and TRBJ2-7, the complete variable domain is AAGVIQSPRHLIKEKRETATLKCYPIPRHDTVYWYQQGPGQDPQFLISFYEKMQSDKGSIPDRFSAQQFSDYHSELNMSSLELGDSALYFCASSGYRGPYEQYFGPGTRLTVT.